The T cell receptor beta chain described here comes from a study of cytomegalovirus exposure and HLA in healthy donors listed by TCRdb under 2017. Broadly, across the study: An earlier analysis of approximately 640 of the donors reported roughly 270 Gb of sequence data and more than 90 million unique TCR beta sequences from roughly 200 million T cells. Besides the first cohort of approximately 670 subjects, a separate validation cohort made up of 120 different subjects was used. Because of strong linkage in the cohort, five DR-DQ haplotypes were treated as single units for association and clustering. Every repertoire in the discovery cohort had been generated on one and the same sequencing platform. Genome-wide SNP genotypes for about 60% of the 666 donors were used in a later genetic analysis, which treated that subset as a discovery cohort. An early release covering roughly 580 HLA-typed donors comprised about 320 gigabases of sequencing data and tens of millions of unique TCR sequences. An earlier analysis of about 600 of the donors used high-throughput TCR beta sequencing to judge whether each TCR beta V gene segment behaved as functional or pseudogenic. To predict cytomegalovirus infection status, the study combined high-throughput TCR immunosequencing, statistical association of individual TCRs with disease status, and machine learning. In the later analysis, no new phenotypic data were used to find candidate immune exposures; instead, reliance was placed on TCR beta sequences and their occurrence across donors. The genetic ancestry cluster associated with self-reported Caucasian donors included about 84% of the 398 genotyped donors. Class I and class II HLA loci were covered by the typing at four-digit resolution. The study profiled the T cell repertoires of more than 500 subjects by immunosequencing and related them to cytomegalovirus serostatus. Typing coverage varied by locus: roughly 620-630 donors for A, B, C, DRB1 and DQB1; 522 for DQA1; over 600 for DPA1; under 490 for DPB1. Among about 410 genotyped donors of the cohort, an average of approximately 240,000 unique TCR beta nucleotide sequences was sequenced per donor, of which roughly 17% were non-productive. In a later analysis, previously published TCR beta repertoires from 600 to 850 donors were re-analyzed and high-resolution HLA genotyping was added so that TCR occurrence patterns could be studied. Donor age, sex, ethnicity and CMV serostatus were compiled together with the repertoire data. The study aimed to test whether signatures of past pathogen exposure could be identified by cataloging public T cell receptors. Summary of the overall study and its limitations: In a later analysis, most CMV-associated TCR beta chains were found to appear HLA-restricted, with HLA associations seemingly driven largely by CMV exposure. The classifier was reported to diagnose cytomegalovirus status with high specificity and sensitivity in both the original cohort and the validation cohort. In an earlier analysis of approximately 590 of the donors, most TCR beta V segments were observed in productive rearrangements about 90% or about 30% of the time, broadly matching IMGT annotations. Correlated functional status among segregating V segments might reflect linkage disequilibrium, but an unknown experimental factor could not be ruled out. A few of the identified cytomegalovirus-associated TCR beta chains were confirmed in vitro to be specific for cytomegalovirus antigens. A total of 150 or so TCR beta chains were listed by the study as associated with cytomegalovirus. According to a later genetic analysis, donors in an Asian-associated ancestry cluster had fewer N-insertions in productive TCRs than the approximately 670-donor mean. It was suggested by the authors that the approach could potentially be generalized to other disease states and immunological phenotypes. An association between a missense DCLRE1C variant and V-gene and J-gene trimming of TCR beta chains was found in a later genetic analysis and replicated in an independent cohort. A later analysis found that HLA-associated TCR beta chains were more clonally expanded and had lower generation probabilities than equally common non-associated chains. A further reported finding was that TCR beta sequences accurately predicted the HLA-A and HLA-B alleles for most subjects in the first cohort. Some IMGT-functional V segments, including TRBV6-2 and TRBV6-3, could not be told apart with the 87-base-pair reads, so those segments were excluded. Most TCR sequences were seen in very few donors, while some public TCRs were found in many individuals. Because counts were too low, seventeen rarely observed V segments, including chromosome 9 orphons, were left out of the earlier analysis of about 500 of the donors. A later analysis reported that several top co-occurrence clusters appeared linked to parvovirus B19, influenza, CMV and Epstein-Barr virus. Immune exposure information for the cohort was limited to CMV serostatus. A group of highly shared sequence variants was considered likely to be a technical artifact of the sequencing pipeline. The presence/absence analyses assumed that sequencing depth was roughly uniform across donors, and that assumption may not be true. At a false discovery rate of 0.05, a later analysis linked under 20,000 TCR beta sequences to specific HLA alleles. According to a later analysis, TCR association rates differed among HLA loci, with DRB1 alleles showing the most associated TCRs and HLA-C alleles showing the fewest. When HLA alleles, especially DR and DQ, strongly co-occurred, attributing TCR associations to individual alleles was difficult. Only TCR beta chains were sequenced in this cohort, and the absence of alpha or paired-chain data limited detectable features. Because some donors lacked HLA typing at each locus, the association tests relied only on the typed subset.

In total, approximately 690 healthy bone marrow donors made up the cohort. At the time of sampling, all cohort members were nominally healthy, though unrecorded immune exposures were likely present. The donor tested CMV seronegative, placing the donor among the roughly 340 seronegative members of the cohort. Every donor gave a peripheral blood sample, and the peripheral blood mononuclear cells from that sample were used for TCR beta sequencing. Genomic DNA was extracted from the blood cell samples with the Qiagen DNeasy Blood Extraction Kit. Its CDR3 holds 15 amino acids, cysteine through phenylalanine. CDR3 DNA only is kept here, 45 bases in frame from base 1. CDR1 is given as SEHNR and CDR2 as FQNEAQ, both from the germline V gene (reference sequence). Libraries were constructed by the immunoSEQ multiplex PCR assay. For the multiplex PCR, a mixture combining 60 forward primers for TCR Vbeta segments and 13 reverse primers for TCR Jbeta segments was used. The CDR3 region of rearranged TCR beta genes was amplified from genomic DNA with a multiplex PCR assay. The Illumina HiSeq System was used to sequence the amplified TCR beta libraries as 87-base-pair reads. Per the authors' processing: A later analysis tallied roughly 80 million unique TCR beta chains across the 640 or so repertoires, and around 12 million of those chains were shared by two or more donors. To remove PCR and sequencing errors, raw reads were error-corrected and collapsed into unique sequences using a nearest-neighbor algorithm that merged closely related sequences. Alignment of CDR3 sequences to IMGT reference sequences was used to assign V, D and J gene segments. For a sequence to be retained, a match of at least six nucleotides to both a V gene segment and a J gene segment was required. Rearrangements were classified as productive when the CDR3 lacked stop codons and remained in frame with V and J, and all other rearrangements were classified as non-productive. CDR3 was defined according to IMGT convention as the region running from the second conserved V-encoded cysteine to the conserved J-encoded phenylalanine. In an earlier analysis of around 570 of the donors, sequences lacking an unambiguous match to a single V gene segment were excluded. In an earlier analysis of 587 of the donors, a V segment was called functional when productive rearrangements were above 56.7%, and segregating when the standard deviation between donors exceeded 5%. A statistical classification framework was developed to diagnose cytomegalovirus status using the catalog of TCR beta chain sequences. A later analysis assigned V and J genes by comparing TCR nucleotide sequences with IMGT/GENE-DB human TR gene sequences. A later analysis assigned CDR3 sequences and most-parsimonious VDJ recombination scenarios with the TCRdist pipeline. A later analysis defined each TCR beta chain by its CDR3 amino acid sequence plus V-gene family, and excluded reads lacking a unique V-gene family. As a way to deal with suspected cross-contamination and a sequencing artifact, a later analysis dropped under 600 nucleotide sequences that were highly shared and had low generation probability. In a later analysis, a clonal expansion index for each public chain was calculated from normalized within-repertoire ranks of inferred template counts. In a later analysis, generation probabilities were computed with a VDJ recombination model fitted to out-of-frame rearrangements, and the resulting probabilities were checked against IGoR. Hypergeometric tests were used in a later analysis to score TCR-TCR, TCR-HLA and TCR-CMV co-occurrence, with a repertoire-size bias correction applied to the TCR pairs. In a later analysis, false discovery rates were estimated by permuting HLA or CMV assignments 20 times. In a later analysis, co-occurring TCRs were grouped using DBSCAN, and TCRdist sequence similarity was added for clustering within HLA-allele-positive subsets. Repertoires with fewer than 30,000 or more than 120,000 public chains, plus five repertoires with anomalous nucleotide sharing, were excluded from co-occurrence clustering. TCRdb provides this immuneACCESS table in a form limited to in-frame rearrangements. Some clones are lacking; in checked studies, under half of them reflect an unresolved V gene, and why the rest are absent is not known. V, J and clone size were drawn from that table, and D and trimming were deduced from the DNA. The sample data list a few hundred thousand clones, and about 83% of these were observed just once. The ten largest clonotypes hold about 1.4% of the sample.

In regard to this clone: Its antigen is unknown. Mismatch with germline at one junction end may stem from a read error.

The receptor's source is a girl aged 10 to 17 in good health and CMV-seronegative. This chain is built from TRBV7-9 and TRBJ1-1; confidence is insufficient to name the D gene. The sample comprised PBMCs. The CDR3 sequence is CASSPYGSMNTEASF. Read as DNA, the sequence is TGTGCCAGCAGCCCCTATGGGAGCATGAACACTGAAGCTTCCTTT.